A single T cell receptor (beta chain) is shown here with its context. Its antigen is not known. This entry comes from a study of T cell responses to AZD1222 COVID-19 vaccine. Overall study findings and caveats: Distributed over spike, vaccine-associated CD4 TCRs predominated at 160-218 and 743-854. Sampling that yielded the repertoires occurred only after the peak T cell response. Reportedly, nearly half the spike-specific TCRs target unmutated variant regions.

Measured with immunoSEQ multiplex PCR; TCRdb has only the in-frame clones, and not every one. This table holds fewer than 120,000 clones, 80% to 95% found once. With 2 bases clipped from V and 0 bases from J, the junction kept 6 bases outside the gene matches. The germline V gene encodes CDR1 SNHLY and CDR2 FYNNEI. The CDR3 loop spans 18 amino acids. J is TRBJ1-5 and V is TRBV2, with 11 positions matching TRBD1. This receptor was identified in an adult in good health. The sequencing here drew on peripheral blood, taken on day 0 of AZD1222 vaccination. CDR3 in DNA: TGTGCCAGCAGTGAATGGACAGGGGGCGACTATAGCAATCAGCCCCAGCATTTT. This sequence encodes CASSEWTGGDYSNQPQHF.